This T cell receptor beta chain was captured by sequencing in a study of early T cells in non-severe SARS-CoV-2 infection. This clonotype was seen only a few times. Germline CDR1 reads SGHTA; CDR2 reads FQGNSA. This CDR3 has 16 residues. Trimming removed 3 bases at V and 6 bases at J, with 15 bases between. In TCRdb, the 5' RACE reads were re-called with MiXCR into one record per CDR3 protein. Of about 76,000 distinct CDR3 sequences in the sample, about 11% were seen once. The chain has TRBV7-2 and TRBJ1-6, with a weak D call TRBD1 (6 bases). This sequence originates from an adult who was a healthcare worker with PCR-confirmed SARS-CoV-2 infection or an uninfected control (not recorded which). Sample: whole blood. In DNA form, the CDR3 reads TGTGCCAGCAGCTTTGGAACAGGGTATGGTAATTCACCCCTCCACTTT. Amino acid sequence: CASSFGTGYGNSPLHF. The variable domain in full, completed from reference TRBV7-2 and TRBJ1-6, reads GAGVSQSPSNKVTEKGKDVELRCDPISGHTALYWYRQSLGQGLEFLIYFQGNSAPDKSGLPSDRFSAERTGGSVSTLTIQRTQQEDSAVYLCASSFGTGYGNSPLHFGNGTRLTVT.